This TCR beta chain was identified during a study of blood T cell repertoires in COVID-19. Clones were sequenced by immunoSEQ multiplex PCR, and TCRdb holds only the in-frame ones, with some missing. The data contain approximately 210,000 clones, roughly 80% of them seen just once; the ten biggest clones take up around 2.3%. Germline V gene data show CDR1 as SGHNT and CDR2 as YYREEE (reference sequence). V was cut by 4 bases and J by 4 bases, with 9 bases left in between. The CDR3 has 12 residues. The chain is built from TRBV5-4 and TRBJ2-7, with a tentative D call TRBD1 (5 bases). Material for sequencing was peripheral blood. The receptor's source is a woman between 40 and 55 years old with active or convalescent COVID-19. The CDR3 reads CASSASGYEQYF. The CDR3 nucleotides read TGTGCCAGCAGCGCGTCAGGGTACGAGCAGTACTTC.